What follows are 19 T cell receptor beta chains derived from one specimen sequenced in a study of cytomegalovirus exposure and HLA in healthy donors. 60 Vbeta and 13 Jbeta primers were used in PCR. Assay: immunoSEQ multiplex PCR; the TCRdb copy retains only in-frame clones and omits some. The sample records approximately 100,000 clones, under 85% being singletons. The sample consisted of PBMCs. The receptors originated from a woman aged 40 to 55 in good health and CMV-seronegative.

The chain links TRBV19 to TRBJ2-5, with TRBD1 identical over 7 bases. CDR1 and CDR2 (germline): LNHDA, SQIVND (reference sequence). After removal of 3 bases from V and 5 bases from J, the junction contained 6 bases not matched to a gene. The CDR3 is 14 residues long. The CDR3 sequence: CASSIRQGRETQYF. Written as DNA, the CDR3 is TGTGCCAGTAGTATCCGACAGGGTCGCGAGACCCAGTACTTC.

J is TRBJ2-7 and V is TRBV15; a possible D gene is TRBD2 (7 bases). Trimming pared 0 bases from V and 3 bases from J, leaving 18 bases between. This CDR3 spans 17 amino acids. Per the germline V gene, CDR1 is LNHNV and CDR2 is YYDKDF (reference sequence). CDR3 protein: CATSRDLGASGIYEQYF. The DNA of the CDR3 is TGTGCCACCAGCAGAGATTTGGGGGCTAGCGGTATCTACGAGCAGTACTTC.

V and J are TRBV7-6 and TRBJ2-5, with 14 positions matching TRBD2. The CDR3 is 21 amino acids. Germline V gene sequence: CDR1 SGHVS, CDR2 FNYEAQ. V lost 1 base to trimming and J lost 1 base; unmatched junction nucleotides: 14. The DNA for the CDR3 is TGTGCCAGCAGCTTAGACCACCCGGGACTAGCGGGAGATTTTTCCCAAGAGACCCAGTACTTC. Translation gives CASSLDHPGLAGDFSQETQYF.

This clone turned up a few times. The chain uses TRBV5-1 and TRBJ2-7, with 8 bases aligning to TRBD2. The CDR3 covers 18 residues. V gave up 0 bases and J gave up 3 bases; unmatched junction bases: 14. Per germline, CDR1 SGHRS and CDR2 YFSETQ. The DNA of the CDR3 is TGCGCCAGCAGCTTGGGAGCTAGCGGGTCTTCCCCCATCTACGAGCAGTACTTC. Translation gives CASSLGASGSSPIYEQYF.

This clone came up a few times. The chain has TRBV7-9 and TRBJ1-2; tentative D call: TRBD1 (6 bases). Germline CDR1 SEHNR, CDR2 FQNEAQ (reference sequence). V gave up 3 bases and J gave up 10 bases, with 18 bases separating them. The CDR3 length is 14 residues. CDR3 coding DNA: TGTGCCAGCAGCTTGGGAGCAGGGGAAGACTCCTACACCTTC. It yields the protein CASSLGAGEDSYTF.

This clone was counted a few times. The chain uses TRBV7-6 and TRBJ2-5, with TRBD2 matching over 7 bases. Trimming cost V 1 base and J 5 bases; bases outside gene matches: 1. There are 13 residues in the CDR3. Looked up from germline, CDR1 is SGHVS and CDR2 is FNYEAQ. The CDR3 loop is CASSLGRGETQYF. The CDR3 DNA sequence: TGTGCCAGCAGCTTAGGGCGGGGGGAGACCCAGTACTTC. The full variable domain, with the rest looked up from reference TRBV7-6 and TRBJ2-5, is GAGVSQSPRYKVTKRGQDVALRCDPISGHVSLYWYRQALGQGPEFLTYFNYEAQQDKSGLPNDRFSAERPEGSISTLTIQRTEQRDSAMYRCASSLGRGETQYFGPGTRLLVL.

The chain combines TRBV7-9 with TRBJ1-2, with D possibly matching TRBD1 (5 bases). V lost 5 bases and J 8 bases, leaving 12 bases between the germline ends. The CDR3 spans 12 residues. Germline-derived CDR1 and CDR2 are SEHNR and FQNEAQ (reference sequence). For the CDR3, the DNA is TGTGCCAGCAGCCCACGGGACTGGGGCTACACCTTC. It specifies CASSPRDWGYTF. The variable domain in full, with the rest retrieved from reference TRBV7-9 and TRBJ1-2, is DTGVSQNPRHKITKRGQNVTFRCDPISEHNRLYWYRQTLGQGPEFLTYFQNEAQLEKSRLLSDRFSAERPKGSFSTLEIQRTEQGDSAMYLCASSPRDWGYTFGSGTRLTVV.

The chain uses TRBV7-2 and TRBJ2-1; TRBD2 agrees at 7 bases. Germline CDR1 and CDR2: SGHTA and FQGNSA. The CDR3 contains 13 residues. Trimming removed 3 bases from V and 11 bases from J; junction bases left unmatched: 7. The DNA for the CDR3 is TGTGCCAGCAGCTTGAAAGCGGGAAGTCAGCAGTTCTTC. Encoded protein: CASSLKAGSQQFF.

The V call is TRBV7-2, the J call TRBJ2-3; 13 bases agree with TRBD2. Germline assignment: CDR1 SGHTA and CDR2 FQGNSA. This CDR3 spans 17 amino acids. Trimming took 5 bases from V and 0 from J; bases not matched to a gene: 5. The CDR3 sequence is CASSTRLAGGSTDTQYF. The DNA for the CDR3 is TGTGCCAGCAGCACCCGACTAGCGGGGGGTAGCACAGATACGCAGTATTTT.

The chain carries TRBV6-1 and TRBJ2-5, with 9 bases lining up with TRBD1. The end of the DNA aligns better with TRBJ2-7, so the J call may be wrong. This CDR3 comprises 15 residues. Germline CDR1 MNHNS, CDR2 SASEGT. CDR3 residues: CASSIETGGYYEQYF. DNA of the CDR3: TGTGCCAGCAGCATCGAGACAGGGGGTTACTACGAGCAGTACTTC.

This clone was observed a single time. CDR3 loop: CATSEQLLGGLAVYEQYF. In DNA form, the CDR3 reads TGTGCCACCAGCGAACAACTACTAGGGGGGCTAGCGGTCTACGAGCAGTACTTC. The rearrangement joins TRBV15 to TRBJ2-7; TRBD2 might be the D (7 bases). CDR1 LNHNV and CDR2 YYDKDF come from the germline V gene (reference sequence). The CDR3 sequence is 18 residues long. The ends were cut back, 5 bases at V and 3 bases at J, with 26 bases in the middle.

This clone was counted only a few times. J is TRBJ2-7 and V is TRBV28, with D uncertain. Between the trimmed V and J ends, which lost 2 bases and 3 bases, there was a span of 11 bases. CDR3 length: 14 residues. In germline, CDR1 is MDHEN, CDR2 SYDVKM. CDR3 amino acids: CASSLRGFIYEQYF. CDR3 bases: TGTGCCAGCAGTTTACGTGGCTTCATCTACGAGCAGTACTTC. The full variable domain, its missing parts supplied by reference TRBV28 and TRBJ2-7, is DVKVTQSSRYLVKRTGEKVFLECVQDMDHENMFWYRQDPGLGLRLIYFSYDVKMKEKGDIPEGYSVSREKKERFSLILESASTNQTSMYLCASSLRGFIYEQYFGPGTRLTVT.

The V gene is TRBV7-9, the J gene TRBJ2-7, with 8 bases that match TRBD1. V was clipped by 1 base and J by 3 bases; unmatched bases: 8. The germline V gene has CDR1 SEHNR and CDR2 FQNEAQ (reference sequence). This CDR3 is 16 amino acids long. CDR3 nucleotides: TGTGCCAGCAGCTTAGGGGTCGGACAGGGTAGCTACGAGCAGTACTTC. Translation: CASSLGVGQGSYEQYF.

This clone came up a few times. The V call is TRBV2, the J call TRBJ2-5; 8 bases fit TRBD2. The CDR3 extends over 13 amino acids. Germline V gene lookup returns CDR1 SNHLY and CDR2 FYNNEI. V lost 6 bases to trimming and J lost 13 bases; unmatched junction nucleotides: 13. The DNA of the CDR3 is TGTGCCAGCAGGCCAGATCTAGCGGGTACACCGTACTTC. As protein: CASRPDLAGTPYF.

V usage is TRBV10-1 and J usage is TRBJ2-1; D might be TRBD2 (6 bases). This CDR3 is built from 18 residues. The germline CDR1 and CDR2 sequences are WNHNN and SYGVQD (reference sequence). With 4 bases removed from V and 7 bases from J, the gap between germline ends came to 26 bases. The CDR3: CASSGPLRAGRGGNEQFF. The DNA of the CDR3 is TGCGCCAGCAGTGGGCCCCTCCGCGCGGGACGAGGAGGGAATGAGCAGTTCTTC.

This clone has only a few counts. Here the CDR3 reads CASTLGQTSSREQFF. Written as DNA, the CDR3 is TGTGCCAGCACCTTGGGGCAGACCTCCTCGAGGGAGCAGTTCTTC. This rearrangement joins TRBV7-9 to TRBJ2-1, with a weak D call TRBD1 (5 bases). Germline lookup yields CDR1 SEHNR and CDR2 FQNEAQ (reference sequence). The CDR3 spans 15 residues. Trimming stripped 7 bases from V and 10 bases from J, with 23 bases between.

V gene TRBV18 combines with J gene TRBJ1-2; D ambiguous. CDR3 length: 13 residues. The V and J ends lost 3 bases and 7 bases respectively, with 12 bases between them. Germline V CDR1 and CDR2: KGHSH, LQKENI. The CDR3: CASSPTGETGYTF. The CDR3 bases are TGTGCCAGCTCACCCACCGGAGAGACTGGCTACACCTTC.

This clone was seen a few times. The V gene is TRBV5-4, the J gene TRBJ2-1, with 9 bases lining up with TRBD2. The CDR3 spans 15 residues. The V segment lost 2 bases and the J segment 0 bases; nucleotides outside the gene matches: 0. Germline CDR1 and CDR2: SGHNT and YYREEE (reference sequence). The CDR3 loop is CASSFSGSSYNEQFF. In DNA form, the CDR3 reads TGTGCCAGCAGCTTTAGCGGGAGCTCCTACAATGAGCAGTTCTTC.

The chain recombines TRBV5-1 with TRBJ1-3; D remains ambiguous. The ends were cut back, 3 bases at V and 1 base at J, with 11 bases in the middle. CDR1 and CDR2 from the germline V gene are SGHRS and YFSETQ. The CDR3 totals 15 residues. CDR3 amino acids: CASSSQTGSGNTIYF. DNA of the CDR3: TGCGCCAGCAGCTCACAAACCGGGTCTGGAAACACCATATATTTT.